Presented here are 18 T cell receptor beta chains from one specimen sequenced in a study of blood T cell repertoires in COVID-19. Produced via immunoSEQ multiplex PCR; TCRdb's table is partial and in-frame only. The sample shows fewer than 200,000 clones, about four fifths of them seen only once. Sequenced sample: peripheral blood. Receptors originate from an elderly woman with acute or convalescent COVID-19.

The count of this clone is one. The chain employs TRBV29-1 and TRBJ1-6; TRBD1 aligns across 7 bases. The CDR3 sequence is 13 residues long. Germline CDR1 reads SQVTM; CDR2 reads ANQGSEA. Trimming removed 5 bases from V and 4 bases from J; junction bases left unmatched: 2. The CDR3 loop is CSVQTGYNSPLHF. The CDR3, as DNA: TGCAGCGTTCAGACAGGGTATAATTCACCCCTCCACTTT.

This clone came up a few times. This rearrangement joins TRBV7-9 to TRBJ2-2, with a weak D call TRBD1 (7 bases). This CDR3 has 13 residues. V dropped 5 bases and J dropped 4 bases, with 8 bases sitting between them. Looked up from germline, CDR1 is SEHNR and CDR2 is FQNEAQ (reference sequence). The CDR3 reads CASSQGGTGELFF. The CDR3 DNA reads TGTGCCAGCAGCCAGGGGGGCACCGGGGAGCTGTTTTTT.

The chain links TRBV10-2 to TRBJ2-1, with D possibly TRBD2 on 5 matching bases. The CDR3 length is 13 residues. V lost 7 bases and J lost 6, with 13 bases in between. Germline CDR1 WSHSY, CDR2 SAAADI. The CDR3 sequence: CASTKNRGNEQFF. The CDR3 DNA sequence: TGCGCCAGCACCAAGAACCGGGGCAATGAGCAGTTCTTC.

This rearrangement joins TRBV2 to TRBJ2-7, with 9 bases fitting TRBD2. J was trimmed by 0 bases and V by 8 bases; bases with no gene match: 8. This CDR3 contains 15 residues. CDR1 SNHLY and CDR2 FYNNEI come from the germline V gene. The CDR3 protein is CASGAGGRSSYEQYF. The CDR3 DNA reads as TGTGCCAGCGGGGCGGGGGGGCGGAGCTCCTACGAGCAGTACTTC.

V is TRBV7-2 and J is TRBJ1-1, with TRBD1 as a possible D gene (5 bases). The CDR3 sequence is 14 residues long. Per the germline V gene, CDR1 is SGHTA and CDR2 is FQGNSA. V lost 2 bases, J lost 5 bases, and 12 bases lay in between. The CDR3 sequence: CASSLNSGRTEAFF. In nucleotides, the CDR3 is TGTGCCAGCAGCTTAAATTCAGGGCGTACTGAAGCTTTCTTT.

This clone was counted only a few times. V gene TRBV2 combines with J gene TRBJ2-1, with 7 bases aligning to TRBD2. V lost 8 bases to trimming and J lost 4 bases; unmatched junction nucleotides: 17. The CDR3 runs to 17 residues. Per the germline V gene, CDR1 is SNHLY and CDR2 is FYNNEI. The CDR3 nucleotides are TGTGCCAGCTTAGGCGGGGGAACCATTTCGGAATACAATGAGCAGTTCTTC. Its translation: CASLGGGTISEYNEQFF.

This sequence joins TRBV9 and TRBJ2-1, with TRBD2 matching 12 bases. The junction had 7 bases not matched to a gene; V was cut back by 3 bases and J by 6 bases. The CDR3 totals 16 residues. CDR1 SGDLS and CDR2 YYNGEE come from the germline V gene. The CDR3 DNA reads TGTGCCAGCAGCGCCGCCCCACTAGCGGGGGGCAATGAGCAGTTCTTC. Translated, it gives CASSAAPLAGGNEQFF. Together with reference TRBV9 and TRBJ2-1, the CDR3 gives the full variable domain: DSGVTQTPKHLITATGQRVTLRCSPRSGDLSVYWYQQSLDQGLQFLIQYYNGEERAKGNILERFSAQQFPDLHSELNLSSLELGDSALYFCASSAAPLAGGNEQFFGPGTRLTVL.

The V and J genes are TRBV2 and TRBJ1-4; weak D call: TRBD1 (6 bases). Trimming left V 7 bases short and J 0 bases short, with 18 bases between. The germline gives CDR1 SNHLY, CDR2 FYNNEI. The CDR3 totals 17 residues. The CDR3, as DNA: TGTGCCAGCAAACCAGACAGGCTAGTTGCAACTAATGAAAAACTGTTTTTT. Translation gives CASKPDRLVATNEKLFF.

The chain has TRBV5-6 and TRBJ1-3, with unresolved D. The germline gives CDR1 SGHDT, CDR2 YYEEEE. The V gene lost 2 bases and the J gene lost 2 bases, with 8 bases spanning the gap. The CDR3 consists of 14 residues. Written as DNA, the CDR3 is TGTGCCAGCAGCTTTCCAGGAACTGGAAACACCATATATTTT. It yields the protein CASSFPGTGNTIYF.

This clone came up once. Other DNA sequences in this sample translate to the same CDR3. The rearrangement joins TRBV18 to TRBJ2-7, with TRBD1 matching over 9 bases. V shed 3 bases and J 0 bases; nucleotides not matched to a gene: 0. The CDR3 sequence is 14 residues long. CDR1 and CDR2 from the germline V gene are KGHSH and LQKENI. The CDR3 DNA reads TGTGCCAGCTCACCGACAGGGGGCTCCTACGAGCAGTACTTC. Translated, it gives CASSPTGGSYEQYF.

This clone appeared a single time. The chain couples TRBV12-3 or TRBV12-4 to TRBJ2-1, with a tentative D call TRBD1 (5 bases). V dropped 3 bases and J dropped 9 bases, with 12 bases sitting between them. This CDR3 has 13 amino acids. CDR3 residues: CASSFQGVAEQFF. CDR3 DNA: TGTGCCAGCAGTTTCCAGGGTGTGGCTGAGCAGTTCTTC.

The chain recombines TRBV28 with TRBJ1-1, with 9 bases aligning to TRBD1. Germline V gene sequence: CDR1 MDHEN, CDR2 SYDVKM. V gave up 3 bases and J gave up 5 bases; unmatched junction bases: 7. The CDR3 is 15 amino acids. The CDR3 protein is CASSLAGTGNTEAFF. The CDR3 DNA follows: TGTGCCAGCAGTTTGGCTGGGACAGGGAATACTGAAGCTTTCTTT.

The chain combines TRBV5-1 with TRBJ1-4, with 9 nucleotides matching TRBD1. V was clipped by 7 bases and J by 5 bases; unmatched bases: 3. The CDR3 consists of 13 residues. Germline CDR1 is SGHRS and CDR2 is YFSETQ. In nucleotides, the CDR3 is TGCGCCAGCCGCGGACAGGGGAATGAAAAACTGTTTTTT. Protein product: CASRGQGNEKLFF. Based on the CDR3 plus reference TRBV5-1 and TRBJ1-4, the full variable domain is KAGVTQTPRYLIKTRGQQVTLSCSPISGHRSVSWYQQTPGQGLQFLFEYFSETQRNKGNFPGRFSGRQFSNSRSEMNVSTLELGDSALYLCASRGQGNEKLFFGSGTQLSVL.

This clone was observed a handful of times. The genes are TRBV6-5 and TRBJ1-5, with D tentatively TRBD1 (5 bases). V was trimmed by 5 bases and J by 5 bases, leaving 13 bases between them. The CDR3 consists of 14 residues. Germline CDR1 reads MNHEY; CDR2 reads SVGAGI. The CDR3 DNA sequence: TGTGCCAGCAGTAACCAGGGTGCATATCAGCCCCAGCATTTT. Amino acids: CASSNQGAYQPQHF.

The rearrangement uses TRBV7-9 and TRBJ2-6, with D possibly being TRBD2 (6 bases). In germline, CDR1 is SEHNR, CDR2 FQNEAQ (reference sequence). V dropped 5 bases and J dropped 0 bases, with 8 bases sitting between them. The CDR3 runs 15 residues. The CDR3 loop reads CASSRRGSGANVLTF. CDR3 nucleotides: TGTGCCAGCAGCCGGAGGGGCTCTGGGGCCAACGTCCTGACTTTC.

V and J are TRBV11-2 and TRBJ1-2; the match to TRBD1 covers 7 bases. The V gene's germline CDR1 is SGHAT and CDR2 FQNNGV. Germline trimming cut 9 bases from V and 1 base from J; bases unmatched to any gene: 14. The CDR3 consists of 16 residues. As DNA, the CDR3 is TGTGCCAGTAGCCTTATTAGGGACAGTGATAACTATGGCTACACCTTC. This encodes CASSLIRDSDNYGYTF.

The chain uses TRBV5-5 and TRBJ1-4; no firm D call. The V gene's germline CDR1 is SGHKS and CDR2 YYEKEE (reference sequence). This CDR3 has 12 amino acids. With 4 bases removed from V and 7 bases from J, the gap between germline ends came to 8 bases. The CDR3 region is CASSTESEKLFF. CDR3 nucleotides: TGTGCCAGCAGCACAGAGAGTGAAAAACTGTTTTTT.

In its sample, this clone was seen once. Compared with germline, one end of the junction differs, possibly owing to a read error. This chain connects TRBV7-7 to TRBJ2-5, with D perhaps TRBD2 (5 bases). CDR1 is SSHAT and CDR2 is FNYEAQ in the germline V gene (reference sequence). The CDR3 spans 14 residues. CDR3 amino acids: CASSPDRGQETQYF. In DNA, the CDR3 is TGTGCTAGCAGCCCAGATCGGGGTCAAGAGACCCAGTACTTC.